Following are 12 T cell receptor beta chains from one sample sequenced in a study of blood T cells in healthy people across ages. A second PCR of about 6 to 12 cycles used a sample-barcoded 5' primer and a J-beta primer mix. One entry per CDR3 protein results from TCRdb running MiXCR on the 5' RACE reads. Of 1.5 million to 2 million distinct CDR3 sequences listed, about 50% were seen once; the top ten hold less than 2.5%. Sequences were obtained from blood. These receptors were collected from a middle-aged woman in good health.

For the CDR3, the DNA is TGTGCCAGCAGCGCCACGGGGGGGAATACGCAGTATTTT. Its translation is CASSATGGNTQYF. The genes are TRBV11-1 and TRBJ2-3; 8 bases fit TRBD2. The CDR3 is 13 residues long. V dropped 5 bases and J dropped 7; count of bases not matched to a gene: 5. Germline lookup yields CDR1 SGHAT and CDR2 FQDESV (reference sequence).

The CDR3 sequence: CASSQETQRGGKETQYF. The CDR3 DNA is TGTGCCAGCAGCCAAGAGACCCAGCGGGGGGGGAAAGAGACCCAGTACTTC. V is TRBV4-2 and J is TRBJ2-5, with 10 bases that match TRBD2. This CDR3 has 17 residues. Trimming cost V 0 bases and J 3 bases; bases outside gene matches: 7. Looked up from germline, CDR1 is LGHNA and CDR2 is YNFKEQ.

In this sample, this clonotype turned up many times. An end of the junction differs from the germline gene, which may be a read error. The rearrangement joins TRBV5-1 to TRBJ2-5, with 7 nucleotides matching TRBD2. Germline V gives CDR1 SGHRS, CDR2 YFSETQ. CDR3 size: 11 residues. This chain's CDR3 is CASSLGGAQYF. In nucleotides, the CDR3 is TGTGCCAGCAGCCTGGGGGGGGCCCAGTACTTC.

The J gene is TRBJ1-2, the V gene TRBV10-3; D unresolved. The CDR3 totals 12 residues. The ends were cut back, 6 bases at V and 0 bases at J, with 5 bases in the middle. Per the germline V gene, CDR1 is ENHRY and CDR2 is SYGVKD. CDR3 in amino acids: CAIRPANYGYTF. CDR3 nucleotide sequence: TGTGCCATCAGGCCAGCTAACTATGGCTACACCTTC.

V and J are TRBV20-1 and TRBJ2-3; TRBD1 matches 10 bases. Germline V lookup: CDR1 DFQATT, CDR2 SNEGSKA (reference sequence). V shed 3 bases and J 3 bases; nucleotides not matched to a gene: 3. This CDR3 is 14 amino acids long. CDR3 DNA: TGCAGTGCTAGGGGGACAGGGGCGACAGATACGCAGTATTTT. Protein sequence: CSARGTGATDTQYF.

This clonotype was counted only a few times. A clone one base away is much larger, so this may be a read error. The rearrangement links TRBV7-2 to TRBJ2-5; TRBD2 agrees at 10 bases. The J call is in doubt because the DNA end fits TRBJ2-7 better. This CDR3 is 13 amino acids long. CDR1 and CDR2 from the germline V gene are SGHTA and FQGNSA. CDR3: CASSSTSGAEQYF. The CDR3 nucleotides read TGTGCCAGCAGCTCCACTAGCGGGGCCGAGCAGTACTTC.

The chain employs TRBV10-3 and TRBJ2-6, with TRBD1 identical over 11 bases. In germline, CDR1 is ENHRY, CDR2 SYGVKD. After removal of 4 bases from V and 4 bases from J, the junction contained 9 bases not matched to a gene. The CDR3 totals 18 residues. The DNA for the CDR3 is TGTGCCATCAGTGTCCAGACGGGACAGGGGGTAGGGGCCAACGTCCTGACTTTC. It translates to CAISVQTGQGVGANVLTF.

The V gene is TRBV7-9, the J gene TRBJ1-2, with TRBD1 matching 9 bases. The germline CDR1 and CDR2 sequences are SEHNR and FQNEAQ (reference sequence). J gave up 5 bases and V 6 bases, and 7 bases lay outside the gene matches. The CDR3 loop spans 14 amino acids. CDR3 DNA sequence: TGTGCCAGCAGACCAACAGGGGGCCAATATGGCTACACCTTC. Encoded protein: CASRPTGGQYGYTF. The variable domain in full, with the rest retrieved from reference TRBV7-9 and TRBJ1-2, is DTGVSQNPRHKITKRGQNVTFRCDPISEHNRLYWYRQTLGQGPEFLTYFQNEAQLEKSRLLSDRFSAERPKGSFSTLEIQRTEQGDSAMYLCASRPTGGQYGYTFGSGTRLTVV.

Worth noting for this clonotype: A much more abundant neighbour one base away suggests this may be a read error. V usage is TRBV6-5 and J usage is TRBJ2-3; possibly TRBD2 for D (5 bases). This CDR3 has 13 residues. V was clipped by 7 bases and J by 1 base, with 9 bases between them. Germline V gene lookup returns CDR1 MNHEY and CDR2 SVGAGI. This chain's CDR3 is CASTFGGTDTQYF. The CDR3 coding sequence is TGTGCCAGCACCTTCGGGGGCACAGATACGCAGTATTTT.

This clonotype has just a few counts. The CDR3 sequence is CASSLDRGTSYEQYF. The DNA of the CDR3 is TGTGCCAGCAGCTTGGACAGGGGGACTTCCTACGAGCAGTACTTC. This chain joins TRBV5-7 and TRBJ2-7; 8 positions agree with TRBD1. TRBV5-7 is an open reading frame whose function is uncertain. The CDR3 is 15 amino acids. V gave up 0 bases and J gave up 1 base; unmatched junction bases: 3.

The chain carries TRBV7-3 and TRBJ2-1, with D possibly being TRBD2 (6 bases). Germline values: CDR1 SGHTA, CDR2 FQGTGA. CDR3 length equals 16 residues. V was shortened by 5 bases and J by 0 bases, with 14 bases between the two germline ends. The CDR3, as DNA: TGTGCCAGCAGCGCCCGACAGACTAGCTCCTACAATGAGCAGTTCTTC. Protein product: CASSARQTSSYNEQFF.

The genes are TRBV5-1 and TRBJ1-5; D is unresolved. Germline lookup yields CDR1 SGHRS and CDR2 YFSETQ. V lost 0 bases and J lost 3, with 10 bases in between. The CDR3 loop spans 15 amino acids. The CDR3 region is CASSLAAGNNQPQHF. The CDR3 coding sequence is TGCGCCAGCAGCTTGGCGGCAGGTAACAATCAGCCCCAGCATTTT.